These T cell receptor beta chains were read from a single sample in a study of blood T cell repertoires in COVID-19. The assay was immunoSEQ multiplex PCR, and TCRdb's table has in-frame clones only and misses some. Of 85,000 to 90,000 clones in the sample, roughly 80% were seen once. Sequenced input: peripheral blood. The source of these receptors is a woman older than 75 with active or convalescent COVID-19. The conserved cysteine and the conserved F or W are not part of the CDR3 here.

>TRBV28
ASRSGDPGELF
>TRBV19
ASNVQGNTIY
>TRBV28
AHHRGLGGELF
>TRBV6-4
ASRRENTGELF
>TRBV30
AWTAGAGAGETQY
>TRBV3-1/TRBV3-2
APAPAGARRRETQY
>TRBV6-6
ASSPRGPQGNYQPQH
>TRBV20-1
SASYRGRVEKLF
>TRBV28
ASSWASRGYNEQF
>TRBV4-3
ASSQGALAGGPNEQF
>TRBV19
ASSHSGSSQPQH
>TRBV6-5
ASSLNRVGTEAF
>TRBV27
ASSLGTSRNEQF
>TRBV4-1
ASGWTGSSGKF
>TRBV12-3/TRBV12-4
ASSESEGAQF
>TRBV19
ASSSSSWTVPYEQY
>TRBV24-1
ATSDGFQETQY
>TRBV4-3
ASSRTGGYNGELF
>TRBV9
ASSVRGSKTDTQY
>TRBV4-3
ASSQESGQRYEQY
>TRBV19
ASSTVGGSPTNYGYT
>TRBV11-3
ASSPRLGLAGVDEQY
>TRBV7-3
ASGEGRNTGELF
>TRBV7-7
ASSARTGGGSGELF
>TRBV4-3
ASSQEGGRGLFPSGANVLT
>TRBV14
ASSPGTPVEYTDTQY
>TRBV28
ASSLQGRTDTQY
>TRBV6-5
ASSYSGRPPYEQY
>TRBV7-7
ASSLRRDTEAF
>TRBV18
ASSQGADSGELF
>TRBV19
ASSIVLRQGARNEQY
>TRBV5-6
ASSLTGSSGNTIY
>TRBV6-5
ASSYNRLAKNIQY
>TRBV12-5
ASSGYAYNSPLH
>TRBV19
ASSRLAGGSFRSYNEQF
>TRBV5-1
ASSLGLAGGSGDTQY
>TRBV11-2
ASSLAPLAGDEQF
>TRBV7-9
ASSPSGGHGGYT
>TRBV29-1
SVGLTSGLYNEQF
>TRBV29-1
SVVLDRGFYEQY
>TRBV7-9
ASSDVTENTEAF